The 11 T cell receptor beta chains listed next were all sequenced from one sample in a study of OX40 agonist ivuxolimab in advanced cancers. The library was built by means of the immunoSEQ multiplex PCR assay. This immuneACCESS table, as held by TCRdb, lists in-frame sequences with V and J called but not all clones. Of the missing ones, under half trace to an unresolved V gene in checked studies; the others have no known cause. This sample has about 83,000 clones in its table, and 85% to 90% of those were observed once. The ten biggest clones cover less than 0.75% of the sample. The material sequenced was CD4+ or CD8+ T cells sorted from blood, taken in a trial of the OX40 agonist ivuxolimab. Receptor source: an adult with an advanced solid tumor such as melanoma, head and neck, liver or kidney cancer.

This chain connects TRBV6-5 to TRBJ2-3; 8 nucleotides align to TRBD1. V lost 0 bases, J lost 6 bases, and 8 bases stayed unmatched. CDR3 length: 16 residues. Germline-derived CDR1 and CDR2 are MNHEY and SVGAGI. CDR3 loop: CASSYSSGGAPDTQYF. For the CDR3, the DNA is TGTGCCAGCAGTTACTCCTCAGGGGGCGCCCCGGATACGCAGTATTTT.

This sequence joins TRBV7-3 and TRBJ1-6; perhaps TRBD1 as D (5 bases). Trimming took off 4 bases at V and 6 bases at J, with 10 bases between the two ends. Germline V gene lookup returns CDR1 SGHTA and CDR2 FQGTGA. CDR3 length: 14 residues. This chain's CDR3 is CASSSGAINSPLHF. The CDR3, as DNA: TGTGCCAGCAGCTCCGGGGCAATTAATTCACCCCTCCACTTT.

The J gene is TRBJ1-4, the V gene TRBV29-1, with unresolved D. V lost 1 base, J lost 8 bases, and 11 bases lay in between. This CDR3 is built from 13 residues. Germline CDR1 and CDR2: SQVTM and ANQGSEA. The CDR3 nucleotides read TGCAGCGTTGAAGGGTACGGGGAGGAAAAACTGTTTTTT. Translating gives CSVEGYGEEKLFF.

This chain uses TRBV6-5 with TRBJ1-1; D not resolved. Looked up from germline, CDR1 is MNHEY and CDR2 is SVGAGI. This CDR3 contains 15 residues. V was pared by 5 bases and J by 2 bases, with 15 bases between. The CDR3 reads CASSSRSAGNTEAFF. The CDR3 nucleotides are TGTGCCAGCAGTAGTAGGTCGGCGGGTAACACTGAAGCTTTCTTT.

The rearrangement links TRBV7-9 to TRBJ2-5; D perhaps matches TRBD2 (6 bases). Germline lookup yields CDR1 SEHNR and CDR2 FQNEAQ (reference sequence). The CDR3 is 13 amino acids. Trimming left V 7 bases short and J 2 bases short, with 11 bases between. CDR3 bases: TGTGCCAGCATCGGGAGCGGACAAGAGACCCAGTACTTC. Translated, it gives CASIGSGQETQYF. Supplemented by reference TRBV7-9 and TRBJ2-5, the full variable domain reads DTGVSQNPRHKITKRGQNVTFRCDPISEHNRLYWYRQTLGQGPEFLTYFQNEAQLEKSRLLSDRFSAERPKGSFSTLEIQRTEQGDSAMYLCASIGSGQETQYFGPGTRLLVL.

The V gene is TRBV9, the J gene TRBJ2-7, with 7 nucleotides matching TRBD1. CDR1 and CDR2 from the germline V gene are SGDLS and YYNGEE. The CDR3 runs 15 residues. V lost 4 bases to trimming and J lost 0 bases; unmatched junction nucleotides: 7. This chain's CDR3 is CASSSRDSSSYEQYF. CDR3 nucleotide sequence: TGTGCCAGCAGCTCCCGGGACAGTAGCTCCTACGAGCAGTACTTC. Together with reference TRBV9 and TRBJ2-7, the CDR3 gives the full variable domain: DSGVTQTPKHLITATGQRVTLRCSPRSGDLSVYWYQQSLDQGLQFLIQYYNGEERAKGNILERFSAQQFPDLHSELNLSSLELGDSALYFCASSSRDSSSYEQYFGPGTRLTVT.

The V call is TRBV30, the J call TRBJ1-5; D unclear. The CDR3 runs to 14 residues. Trimming removed 2 bases at V and 0 bases at J, with 8 bases between. CDR1 and CDR2 (germline): GTSNPN, SVGIG (reference sequence). DNA of the CDR3: TGTGCCTGGAGTCTCCTAGATAGCAATCAGCCCCAGCATTTT. Its translation is CAWSLLDSNQPQHF. Filled out from reference TRBV30 and TRBJ1-5, the complete variable domain reads SQTIHQWPATLVQPVGSPLSLECTVEGTSNPNLYWYRQAAGRGLQLLFYSVGIGQISSEVPQNLSASRPQDRQFILSSKKLLLSDSGFYLCAWSLLDSNQPQHFGDGTRLSIL.

The V gene is TRBV7-2, the J gene TRBJ2-7; D gene ambiguous. This CDR3 region has 14 residues. The germline gives CDR1 SGHTA, CDR2 FQGNSA. Trimming shortened V by 1 base and J by 0 bases, and 7 bases separated the two germline ends. CDR3 region: CASSLDPPSYEQYF. The DNA of the CDR3 is TGTGCCAGCAGCTTAGATCCTCCCTCCTACGAGCAGTACTTC.

This clone came up a few times. The chain joins TRBV5-4 to TRBJ1-6; possible D gene TRBD1, 5 bases. CDR1 and CDR2 from the germline V gene are SGHNT and YYREEE (reference sequence). Trimming took off 0 bases at V and 6 bases at J, with 7 bases between the two ends. The length of the CDR3 is 14 residues. The CDR3, as DNA: TGTGCCAGCAGCTTGGCCCAGGGTAATTCACCCCTCCACTTT. It is translated as CASSLAQGNSPLHF.

The CDR3 region is CASSYPASLVGQYF. The CDR3 bases are TGTGCCAGCAGCTATCCGGCTAGCCTGGTGGGGCAGTACTTC. The V gene is TRBV6-5, the J gene TRBJ2-7, with a possible D match to TRBD2 (5 bases). This CDR3 is built from 14 residues. V lost 6 bases, J lost 9 bases, and 21 bases lay in between. Germline loops: CDR1 MNHEY, CDR2 SVGAGI.

This rearrangement joins TRBV27 to TRBJ1-6; TRBD1 matches 10 bases. CDR3 size: 14 residues. Germline values: CDR1 MNHEY, CDR2 SMNVEV (reference sequence). With V trimmed by 9 bases and J by 8 bases, 7 bases remained unmatched. The CDR3 here is CASRTGGIYSPLHF. DNA for the CDR3: TGTGCCAGTAGGACAGGGGGTATCTATTCACCCCTCCACTTT.